This T cell receptor (beta chain) stems from a study of cytomegalovirus exposure and HLA in healthy donors. In the study overall: Falling in the Caucasian-associated ancestry cluster were about four fifths of some 400 genotyped donors.

About this clone itself: Its antigen remains unidentified.

General study findings and limits: An Asian-associated ancestry cluster reportedly showed fewer N-insertions than the approximately 700-donor mean in a later analysis. Reports credit the classifier with highly specific, highly sensitive diagnosis of cytomegalovirus status. It was taken for granted in presence/absence analyses that sequencing depth across donors was roughly uniform.

60 Vbeta and 13 Jbeta primers were used in PCR. The protocol was immunoSEQ multiplex PCR, while the TCRdb copy is restricted to in-frame clones and leaves out a portion. The sample yields around 140,000 clones, around 75% seen once. Sequencing was done on a sample of PBMCs. This sequence originates from a man aged 25 to 40 in good health and CMV-seronegative.

CDR3 amino acids: CASSIGASQETQYF. As DNA, the CDR3 is TGTGCCAGTAGTATAGGGGCATCACAAGAGACCCAGTACTTC. This rearrangement joins TRBV19 to TRBJ2-5; D unresolved. Trimming removed 1 base at V and 2 bases at J, with 8 bases between. Germline CDR1 and CDR2: LNHDA and SQIVND (reference sequence). This CDR3 has 14 amino acids.